The T cell receptor (beta chain) described here comes from a study of blood T cells in healthy people across ages. The study's findings and limits: Versus aged donors, long-lived donors had higher diversity and more naive CD4+ cells. It was held that diversity estimates obtained from one million T cells represented underestimates.

About this clonotype: Its antigen is unidentified.

Losses at the gene ends were 1 base for V and 2 bases for J; bases not matched to a gene: 4. The CDR3 is 15 amino acids. Germline V CDR1 and CDR2: SGHVS, FQNEAQ. Caucasian individuals from Russia who were healthy and aged about 6 to 95 acted as donors. The second PCR ran roughly 7 to 12 cycles with a sample-barcoded 5' primer and J-beta primers. The template-switch adaptor, which had 12 random nucleotides, put a tag on each cDNA molecule. TCRdb fed the 5' RACE reads into MiXCR, producing one record per CDR3 protein. Found here are about 760,000 distinct CDR3 sequences, approximately 60% of them singletons; the top ten hold roughly 24%.

The chain carries TRBV7-8 and TRBJ2-7, with 8 bases fitting TRBD2. Material: blood. The sequence was obtained from a man aged 35 to 55 in good health. The CDR3 sequence: CASSLDPAGAYEQYF. The CDR3 bases are TGTGCCAGCAGCTTAGATCCAGCGGGAGCCTACGAGCAGTACTTC.